One and the same sample provided the 15 T cell receptor beta chains below, sequenced in a study of shared clonotypes between healthy human individuals. CD45RO-negative CD8 cells positively selected for CCR7 made up the naive population, which excluded terminally differentiated effector memory CD45RA+ cells. Here immunoSEQ multiplex PCR was the method, and the copy in TCRdb shows in-frame clones only, minus some. The data show some 2,100,000 clones, under 95% seen once. Sequencing input: naive CD8+ T cells from PBMCs. The receptors come from a man aged 18 to 30 in good health. Some clones in this sample may be carry-over from other donors' samples.

The rearrangement joins TRBV4-3 to TRBJ1-5; D unclear. This CDR3 comprises 15 residues. V was shortened by 0 bases and J by 7 bases, with 13 bases between the two germline ends. Germline CDR1 LGHNA, CDR2 YSLEER. CDR3 loop: CASSQDRNPGQPQHF. The CDR3 region has the DNA TGCGCCAGCAGCCAAGATCGGAACCCGGGACAGCCCCAGCATTTT.

In regard to this clone: Other DNA sequences in this specimen translate into the identical CDR3. V gene TRBV6-5 combines with J gene TRBJ2-3, with a weak D call TRBD1 (5 bases). Trimming stripped 0 bases from V and 0 bases from J, with 7 bases between. In germline, CDR1 is MNHEY, CDR2 SVGAGI. The length of the CDR3 is 15 residues. The CDR3 loop is CASSYSRQSTDTQYF. The CDR3 bases are TGTGCCAGCAGTTACTCTCGACAGAGCACAGATACGCAGTATTTT.

The J gene is TRBJ2-1, the V gene TRBV4-1; D is possibly TRBD2 (5 bases). Germline V gene data show CDR1 as MGHRA and CDR2 as YSYEKL. This CDR3 region has 19 residues. Trimming removed 1 base from V and 6 bases from J, with 25 bases in between. CDR3 nucleotide sequence: TGCGCCAGCAGCCAAGCAACCTCCCCTTGGAGAAGCGGCCCCAATGAGCAGTTCTTC. Its translation: CASSQATSPWRSGPNEQFF.

Comments on this clone: The sample carries other DNA sequences with the same CDR3. The genes are TRBV9 and TRBJ2-7; a weak D match, TRBD1 (7 bases). The CDR3 extends over 14 amino acids. The V end was cut by 0 bases, the J end by 4 bases, with 11 bases between. CDR1 is SGDLS, CDR2 YYNGEE, per germline. The CDR3 region is CASSVGAGGYEQYF. The CDR3 DNA is TGTGCCAGCAGCGTAGGGGCAGGGGGGTACGAGCAGTACTTC.

Points on this clone: Other nucleotide sequences in the sample specify the same CDR3. The chain recombines TRBV27 with TRBJ2-1, with 9 bases fitting TRBD2. CDR1 is MNHEY and CDR2 is SMNVEV in the germline V gene (reference sequence). There are 15 residues in the CDR3. The ends lost 1 base at V and 5 bases at J; junction bases unmatched: 3. The CDR3 region is CASSLLAGGDNEQFF. The CDR3 coding sequence is TGTGCCAGCAGTTTATTGGCGGGAGGGGACAATGAGCAGTTCTTC.

The rearrangement joins TRBV6-1 to TRBJ2-7; TRBD2 matches 11 bases. The germline V gene has CDR1 MNHNS and CDR2 SASEGT. CDR3 length: 15 residues. With V trimmed by 10 bases and J by 6 bases, 14 bases remained unmatched. The CDR3 sequence: CATTTGTSGVLEQYF. As DNA, the CDR3 is TGTGCCACCACCACCGGGACTAGCGGAGTGCTCGAGCAGTACTTC.

The chain combines TRBV18 with TRBJ2-1; D not certain. The V end lost 5 bases, the J end lost 7 bases, and 12 bases lay between the germline ends. CDR1 and CDR2 from the germline V gene are KGHSH and LQKENI. The CDR3 has 13 amino acids. CDR3 in amino acids: CASSVGYANEQFF. Here the CDR3 DNA reads TGTGCCAGCTCAGTCGGTTATGCGAATGAGCAGTTCTTC.

The chain carries TRBV25-1 and TRBJ2-7, with 12 positions matching TRBD1. The ends lost 2 bases at V and 5 bases at J; junction bases unmatched: 1. This CDR3 comprises 14 residues. The germline V gene encodes CDR1 MGHDK and CDR2 SYGVNS. CDR3: CASSEGTGGDEQYF. The CDR3 bases are TGTGCCAGCAGTGAAGGGACAGGGGGCGACGAGCAGTACTTC.

The chain recombines TRBV28 with TRBJ1-4; weak D call: TRBD1 (6 bases). The CDR3 loop spans 14 amino acids. V was trimmed by 3 bases and J by 4 bases, leaving 9 bases between them. Per the germline V gene, CDR1 is MDHEN and CDR2 is SYDVKM. The CDR3 coding sequence is TGTGCCAGCAGTTTGCGGACAGTTAATGAAAAACTGTTTTTT. This translates into CASSLRTVNEKLFF.

The chain links TRBV7-9 to TRBJ1-3, with D perhaps TRBD1 (6 bases). Trimming took off 0 bases at V and 0 bases at J, with 12 bases between the two ends. Per the germline V gene, CDR1 is SEHNR and CDR2 is FQNEAQ (reference sequence). The length of the CDR3 is 17 residues. The chain's CDR3 is CASSLAAGGLSGNTIYF. The CDR3 DNA follows: TGTGCCAGCAGCTTAGCGGCTGGGGGCCTCTCTGGAAACACCATATATTTT.

V and J are TRBV4-1 and TRBJ2-1; tentatively, D is TRBD2 (5 bases). V dropped 3 bases and J dropped 0 bases, with 18 bases sitting between them. This CDR3 is built from 18 residues. In germline, CDR1 is MGHRA, CDR2 YSYEKL. CDR3 loop: CASSQIPPVGSSYNEQFF. The DNA of the CDR3 is TGCGCCAGCAGCCAGATACCCCCGGTGGGGAGCTCCTACAATGAGCAGTTCTTC.

The chain has TRBV15 and TRBJ2-7; D not resolved. Trimming took 0 bases from V and 2 from J, leaving 17 bases between them. The CDR3 extends over 17 amino acids. CDR1 is LNHNV and CDR2 is YYDKDF in the germline V gene (reference sequence). CDR3 bases: TGTGCCACCAGCAGAGATTGGGCGGTCCCCGATCCCTACGAGCAGTACTTC. Translation gives CATSRDWAVPDPYEQYF.

A word on this clone: Other nucleotide sequences in the sample specify the same CDR3. The rearrangement uses TRBV6-5 and TRBJ2-7; D is unresolved. The CDR3 runs to 12 residues. V was trimmed by 4 bases and J by 1 base, leaving 5 bases between them. Per germline, CDR1 MNHEY and CDR2 SVGAGI. The chain's CDR3 is CASSSNSYEQYF. The CDR3 DNA sequence: TGTGCCAGCAGTTCCAATTCCTACGAGCAGTACTTC.

The CDR3 DNA follows: TGTGCCAGCAGTTCACGGGGACTGAGCTACAATGAGCAGTTCTTC. Translated: CASSSRGLSYNEQFF. The chain couples TRBV28 to TRBJ2-1; D possibly corresponds to TRBD2 (6 bases). V was pared by 4 bases and J by 3 bases, with 13 bases between. This CDR3 comprises 15 residues. Germline V gene sequence: CDR1 MDHEN, CDR2 SYDVKM.

The CDR3 here is CASSLGTGGKDTEAFF. The CDR3 nucleotides are TGTGCCAGCAGCCTCGGGACAGGGGGAAAGGACACTGAAGCTTTCTTT. The chain uses TRBV7-3 and TRBJ1-1, with 11 bases fitting TRBD1. Germline V gives CDR1 SGHTA, CDR2 FQGTGA. V lost 5 bases, J lost 3 bases, and 8 bases stayed unmatched. The CDR3 sequence is 16 residues long. The full variable domain, with the rest looked up from reference TRBV7-3 and TRBJ1-1, is GAGVSQTPSNKVTEKGKYVELRCDPISGHTALYWYRQSLGQGPEFLIYFQGTGAADDSGLPNDRFFAVRPEGSVSTLKIQRTERGDSAVYLCASSLGTGGKDTEAFFGQGTRLTVV.